These 12 T cell receptor beta chains were all obtained from the same sample, sequenced in a study of neoadjuvant nivolumab and ipilimumab in lung cancer. Clones were read by immunoSEQ multiplex PCR, and TCRdb kept only the in-frame ones, dropping some. The data hold 25,000 to 30,000 clones, with 83% observed a single time. This sample comprised tumor tissue, obtained after neoadjuvant nivolumab, alone or with ipilimumab, at or shortly before surgery. These receptors came from an adult with non-small cell lung cancer.

This clone was detected only once. V gene TRBV4-1 combines with J gene TRBJ2-1, with 11 nucleotides matching TRBD1. Germline V gene data show CDR1 as MGHRA and CDR2 as YSYEKL. The length of the CDR3 is 19 residues. Losses at the gene ends were 4 bases for V and 0 bases for J; bases not matched to a gene: 11. CDR3 amino acids: CASSRLTSGTGGSYNEQFF. DNA of the CDR3: TGCGCCAGCAGCCGATTAACTTCGGGGACAGGGGGCTCCTACAATGAGCAGTTCTTC.

The chain combines TRBV11-2 with TRBJ2-7; a possible D gene is TRBD2 (5 bases). The CDR3 spans 14 residues. The V end lost 4 bases, the J end lost 7 bases, and 17 bases lay between the germline ends. The germline V gene encodes CDR1 SGHAT and CDR2 FQNNGV. This chain's CDR3 is CASSSSEGLREQYF. As DNA, the CDR3 is TGTGCCAGCAGCTCCTCCGAGGGTTTAAGGGAGCAGTACTTC. Full variable domain (outside the CDR3, taken from reference TRBV11-2 and TRBJ2-7): EAGVAQSPRYKIIEKRQSVAFWCNPISGHATLYWYQQILGQGPKLLIQFQNNGVVDDSQLPKDRFSAERLKGVDSTLKIQPAKLEDSAVYLCASSSSEGLREQYFGPGTRLTVT.

This chain links TRBV9 with TRBJ1-3, with D unresolved. CDR3 length: 16 amino acids. The V end lost 0 bases, the J end lost 0 bases, and 10 bases lay between the germline ends. Germline lookup yields CDR1 SGDLS and CDR2 YYNGEE. Here the CDR3 reads CASSVGAVNSGNTIYF. CDR3 bases: TGTGCCAGCAGCGTAGGAGCGGTTAACTCTGGAAACACCATATATTTT.

This chain connects TRBV2 to TRBJ2-3, with 10 positions matching TRBD2. The germline CDR1 and CDR2 sequences are SNHLY and FYNNEI. J gave up 5 bases and V 2 bases, and 4 bases lay outside the gene matches. The CDR3 has 15 amino acids. The CDR3 reads CASSEPSGGLDTQYF. The CDR3 coding sequence is TGTGCCAGCAGTGAACCTAGCGGGGGATTAGATACGCAGTATTTT.

This CDR3 is CASSVGGTERLEQYF. In DNA form, the CDR3 reads TGTGCCAGCAGCGTAGGTGGGACAGAACGCCTGGAGCAGTACTTC. V gene TRBV9 combines with J gene TRBJ2-7; TRBD1 matches 7 bases. The trim removed 0 bases at V and 7 bases at J, leaving 10 bases unmatched. The CDR3 length is 15 residues. From germline, CDR1 is SGDLS and CDR2 YYNGEE.

The V gene is TRBV19, the J gene TRBJ2-4; a weak D match, TRBD1 (5 bases). This CDR3 is 20 amino acids long. CDR1 is LNHDA, CDR2 SQIVND, per germline (reference sequence). V was trimmed by 4 bases and J by 0 bases, leaving 25 bases between them. The CDR3 DNA reads TGTGCCAGTAGTACAACAGGTCCTAGGGGTGTATTGGGAGCCAAAAACATTCAGTACTTC. Translating gives CASSTTGPRGVLGAKNIQYF.

The genes are TRBV10-3 and TRBJ1-4, with 7 nucleotides matching TRBD1. Trimming removed 3 bases from V and 6 bases from J; junction bases left unmatched: 10. The CDR3 covers 16 residues. CDR1 is ENHRY and CDR2 is SYGVKD in the germline V gene. The CDR3 DNA follows: TGTGCCATCAGTGATGGTGCCAGGGGGGAGGATGAAAAACTGTTTTTT. Residues: CAISDGARGEDEKLFF.

The genes are TRBV19 and TRBJ2-7; D is ambiguous. Trimming stripped 7 bases from V and 1 base from J, with 14 bases between. The CDR3 extends over 14 amino acids. Germline assignment: CDR1 LNHDA and CDR2 SQIVND (reference sequence). This CDR3 is CASTPSWGSYEQYF. CDR3 sequence (DNA): TGTGCCAGTACCCCTTCGTGGGGTTCCTACGAGCAGTACTTC.

Here the CDR3 DNA reads TGTGCCAGCAGCTTTGCTGGGTCGGATAATTCACCCCTCCACTTT. The encoded protein is CASSFAGSDNSPLHF. This chain connects TRBV7-9 to TRBJ1-6; D unclear. Germline V gene lookup returns CDR1 SEHNR and CDR2 FQNEAQ (reference sequence). The CDR3 is 15 residues long. V was shortened by 3 bases and J by 5 bases, with 11 bases between the two germline ends.

This chain links TRBV6-1 with TRBJ1-4, with TRBD1 matching over 7 bases. The V gene's germline CDR1 is MNHNS and CDR2 SASEGT. This CDR3 has 15 amino acids. V was pared by 4 bases and J by 3 bases, with 5 bases of the junction left unmatched. This CDR3 is CASSVSQGANEKLFF. For the CDR3, the DNA is TGTGCCAGCAGTGTAAGCCAGGGGGCTAATGAAAAACTGTTTTTT.

The V gene is TRBV7-2, the J gene TRBJ1-2, with a tentative D call TRBD1 (6 bases). CDR1 is SGHTA and CDR2 is FQGNSA in the germline V gene. Trimming stripped 0 bases from V and 0 bases from J, with 11 bases between. The CDR3 is made up of 16 amino acids. The CDR3 sequence is CASSLAGGHANYGYTF. CDR3 bases: TGTGCCAGCAGCTTAGCAGGGGGACATGCTAACTATGGCTACACCTTC.

In DNA, the CDR3 is TGTGCCAGCAGCTCGCCTCTACCGGGACTCACCGGGGAGCTGTTTTTT. It translates to CASSSPLPGLTGELFF. The chain employs TRBV11-2 and TRBJ2-2, with D maybe TRBD2 (6 bases). The CDR3 has 16 residues. The V end was cut by 4 bases, the J end by 4 bases, with 16 bases between. The germline V gene encodes CDR1 SGHAT and CDR2 FQNNGV.